Sequencing of this T cell receptor beta chain was carried out in a study of T cells in Graves' hyperthyroidism and ophthalmopathy. Germline V gene lookup returns CDR1 SGHAT and CDR2 FQNNGV. The CDR3 covers 16 residues. Losses at the gene ends were 1 base for V and 7 bases for J; bases not matched to a gene: 8. Exclusions: uncontrolled infection, other autoimmune disease, pregnancy, lactation. The diagnostic basis comprised clinical symptoms, serum thyroxine and TRAb, thyroid ultrasound and orbital computed tomography. PBMCs stemmed from under 11 ml fresh peripheral blood. Broader study findings: Model-based prediction identified ophthalmopathy a median 6.5 months prior to its onset.

Many counts were recorded for this clonotype. Antigen unknown. RNA transcripts provided the source from which TCR beta CDR3 regions were amplified. An initial round of RT-PCR targeting the TCR CDR3 relied on the HTBI primer set. TCRdb recomputed calls from the multiplex PCR reads with MiXCR, one row per CDR3 protein. The table includes approximately 690,000 distinct CDR3 sequences, approximately 15% detected once. The TCR comes from a woman between 45 and 60 years old with Graves' ophthalmopathy. The chain uses TRBV11-2 and TRBJ2-1; 9 nucleotides line up with TRBD2. The sequenced material came from blood. This CDR3 is CASSLALSGSANEQFF. The CDR3 DNA sequence: TGTGCCAGCAGCTTAGCGCTTAGCGGGAGTGCGAATGAGCAGTTCTTC.